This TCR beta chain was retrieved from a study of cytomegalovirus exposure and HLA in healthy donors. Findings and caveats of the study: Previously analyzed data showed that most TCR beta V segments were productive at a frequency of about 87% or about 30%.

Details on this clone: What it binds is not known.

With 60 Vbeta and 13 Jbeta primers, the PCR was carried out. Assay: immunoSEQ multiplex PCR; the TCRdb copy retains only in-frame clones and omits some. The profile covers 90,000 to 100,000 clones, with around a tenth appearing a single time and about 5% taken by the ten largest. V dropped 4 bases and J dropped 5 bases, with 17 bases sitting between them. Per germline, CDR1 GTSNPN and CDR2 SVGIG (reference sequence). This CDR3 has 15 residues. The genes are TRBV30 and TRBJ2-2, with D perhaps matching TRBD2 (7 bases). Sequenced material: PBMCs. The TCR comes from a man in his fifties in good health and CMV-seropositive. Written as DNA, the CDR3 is TGTGCCTGGAAGGGAGGGGGGTCGGGAACCGGGGAGCTGTTTTTT. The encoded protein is CAWKGGGSGTGELFF.